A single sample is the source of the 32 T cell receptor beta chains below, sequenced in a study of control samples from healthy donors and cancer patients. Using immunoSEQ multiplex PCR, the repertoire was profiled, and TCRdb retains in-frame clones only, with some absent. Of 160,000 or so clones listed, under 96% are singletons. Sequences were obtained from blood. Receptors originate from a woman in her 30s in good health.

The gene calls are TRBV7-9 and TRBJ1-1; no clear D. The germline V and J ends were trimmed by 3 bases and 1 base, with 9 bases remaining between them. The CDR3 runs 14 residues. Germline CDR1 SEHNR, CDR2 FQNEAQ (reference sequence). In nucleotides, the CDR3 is TGTGCCAGCAGCTTCCTACGGAAGAACACTGAAGCTTTCTTT. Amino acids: CASSFLRKNTEAFF.

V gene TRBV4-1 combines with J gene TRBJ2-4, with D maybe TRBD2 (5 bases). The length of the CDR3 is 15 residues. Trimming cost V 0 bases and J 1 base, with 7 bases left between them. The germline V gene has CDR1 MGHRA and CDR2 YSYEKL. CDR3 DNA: TGCGCCAGCAGCCAAGACGGGATTGCCAAAAACATTCAGTACTTC. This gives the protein CASSQDGIAKNIQYF.

CDR3 bases: TGTGCCAGCAGCGGGGACAGGGCGGGCGGGGAGCTGTTTTTT. Translation: CASSGDRAGGELFF. The genes are TRBV9 and TRBJ2-2, with 9 bases identical to TRBD1. The V gene's germline CDR1 is SGDLS and CDR2 YYNGEE. J gave up 7 bases and V 3 bases, and 4 bases lay outside the gene matches. This CDR3 contains 14 residues.

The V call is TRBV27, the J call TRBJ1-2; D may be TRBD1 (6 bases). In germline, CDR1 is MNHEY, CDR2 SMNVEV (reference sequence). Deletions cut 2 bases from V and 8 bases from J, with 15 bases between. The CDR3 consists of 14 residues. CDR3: CASSLGGPRWGYTF. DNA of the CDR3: TGTGCCAGCAGTTTAGGGGGGCCAAGGTGGGGCTACACCTTC.

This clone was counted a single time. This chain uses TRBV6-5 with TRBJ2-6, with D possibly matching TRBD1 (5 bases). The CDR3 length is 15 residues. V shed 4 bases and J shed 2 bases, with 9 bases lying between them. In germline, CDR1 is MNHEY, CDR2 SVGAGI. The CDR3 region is CASSSGLPGANVLTF. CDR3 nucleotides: TGTGCCAGCAGTTCAGGGTTGCCTGGGGCCAACGTCCTGACTTTC.

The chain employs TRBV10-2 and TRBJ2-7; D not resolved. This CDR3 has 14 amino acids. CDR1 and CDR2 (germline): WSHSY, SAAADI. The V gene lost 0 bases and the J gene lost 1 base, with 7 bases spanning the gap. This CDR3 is CASSESIRSYEQYF. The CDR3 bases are TGCGCCAGCAGTGAGTCGATCCGTTCCTACGAGCAGTACTTC.

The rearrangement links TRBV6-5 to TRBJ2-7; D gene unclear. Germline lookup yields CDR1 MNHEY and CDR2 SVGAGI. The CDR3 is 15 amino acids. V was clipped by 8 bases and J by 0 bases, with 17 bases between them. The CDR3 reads CASVTLAHNSYEQYF. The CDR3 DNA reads TGTGCCAGCGTGACCCTTGCCCACAACTCCTACGAGCAGTACTTC.

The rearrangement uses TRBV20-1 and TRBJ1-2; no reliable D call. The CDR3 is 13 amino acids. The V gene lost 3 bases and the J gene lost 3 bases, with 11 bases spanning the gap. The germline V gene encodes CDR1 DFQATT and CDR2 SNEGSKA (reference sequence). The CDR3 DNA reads TGCAGTGCTAGTGTGGCAGACTACTATGGCTACACCTTC. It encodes CSASVADYYGYTF.

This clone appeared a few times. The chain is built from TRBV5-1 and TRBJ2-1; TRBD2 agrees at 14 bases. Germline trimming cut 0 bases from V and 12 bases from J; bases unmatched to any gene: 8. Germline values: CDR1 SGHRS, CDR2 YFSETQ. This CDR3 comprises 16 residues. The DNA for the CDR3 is TGCGCCAGCAGCTTGGCCGGGACTAGCGGGGGCCCCATGCAGTTCTTC. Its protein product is CASSLAGTSGGPMQFF.

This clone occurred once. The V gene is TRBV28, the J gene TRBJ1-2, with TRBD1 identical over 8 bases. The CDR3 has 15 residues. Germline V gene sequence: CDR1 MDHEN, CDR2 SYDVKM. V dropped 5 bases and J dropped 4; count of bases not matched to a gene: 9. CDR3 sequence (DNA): TGTGCCAGCAGTCTCAACAGGGGGGCTATCTATGGCTACACCTTC. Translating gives CASSLNRGAIYGYTF.

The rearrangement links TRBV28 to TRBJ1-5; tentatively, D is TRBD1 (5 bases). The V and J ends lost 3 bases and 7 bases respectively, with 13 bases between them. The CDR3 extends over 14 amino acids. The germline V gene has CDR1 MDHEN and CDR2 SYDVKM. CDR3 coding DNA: TGTGCCAGCAGTTTTGCGGGGGGTGGCCAGCCCCAGCATTTT. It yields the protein CASSFAGGGQPQHF.

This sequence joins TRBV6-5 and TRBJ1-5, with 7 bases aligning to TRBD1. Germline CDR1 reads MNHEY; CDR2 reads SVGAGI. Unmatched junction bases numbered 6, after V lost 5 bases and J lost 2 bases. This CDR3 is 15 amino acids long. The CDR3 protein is CASSRQGSGNQPQHF. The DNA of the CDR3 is TGTGCCAGCAGTCGACAGGGTTCTGGCAATCAGCCCCAGCATTTT.

CDR3 loop: CATSDRGQGLLNEQFF. The CDR3 DNA is TGTGCCACCAGTGACCGGGGGCAGGGCCTATTGAATGAGCAGTTCTTC. The rearrangement links TRBV24-1 to TRBJ2-1, with D possibly being TRBD1 or TRBD2 (6 bases each). V was trimmed by 4 bases and J by 7 bases, leaving 19 bases between them. CDR1 KGHDR and CDR2 SFDVKD come from the germline V gene. This CDR3 region has 16 residues.

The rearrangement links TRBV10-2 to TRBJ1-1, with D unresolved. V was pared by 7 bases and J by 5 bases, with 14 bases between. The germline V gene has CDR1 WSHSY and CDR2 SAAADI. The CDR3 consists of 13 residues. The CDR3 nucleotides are TGCGCCAGCAAAGATCCGGGTGGGACTGAAGCTTTCTTT. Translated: CASKDPGGTEAFF.

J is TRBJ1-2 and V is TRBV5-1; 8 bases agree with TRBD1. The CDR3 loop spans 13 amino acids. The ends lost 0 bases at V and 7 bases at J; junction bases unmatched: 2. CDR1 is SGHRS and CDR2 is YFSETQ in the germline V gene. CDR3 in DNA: TGCGCCAGCAGCTTGGGGGACAGGCTTGGCTACACCTTC. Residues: CASSLGDRLGYTF.

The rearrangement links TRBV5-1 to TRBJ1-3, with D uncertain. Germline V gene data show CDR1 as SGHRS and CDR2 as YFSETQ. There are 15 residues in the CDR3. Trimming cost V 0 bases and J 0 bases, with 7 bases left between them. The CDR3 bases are TGCGCCAGCAGCTTGGTGGGAGCCTCTGGAAACACCATATATTTT. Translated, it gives CASSLVGASGNTIYF.

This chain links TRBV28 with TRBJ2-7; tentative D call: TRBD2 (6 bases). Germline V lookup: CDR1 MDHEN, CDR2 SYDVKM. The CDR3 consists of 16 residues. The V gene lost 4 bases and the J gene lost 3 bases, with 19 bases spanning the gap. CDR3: CASSWGGVALNYEQYF. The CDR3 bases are TGTGCCAGCAGTTGGGGCGGGGTAGCGCTAAACTACGAGCAGTACTTC.

The CDR3 DNA is TGTGCCAGCAGGGCCTTTGCGGGAGGGGACTCAAGCACAGATACGCAGTATTTT. Its translation: CASRAFAGGDSSTDTQYF. V and J are TRBV28 and TRBJ2-3, with 9 nucleotides matching TRBD2. This CDR3 contains 18 residues. J gave up 0 bases and V 6 bases, and 13 bases lay outside the gene matches. Germline CDR1 reads MDHEN; CDR2 reads SYDVKM.

The CDR3 here is CASRGLAGSSYEQYF. The DNA for the CDR3 is TGTGCCAGCCGTGGACTAGCAGGGAGCTCCTACGAGCAGTACTTC. The chain links TRBV28 to TRBJ2-7; TRBD2 matches at 8 bases. The CDR3 covers 15 residues. Per the germline V gene, CDR1 is MDHEN and CDR2 is SYDVKM. Trimming removed 8 bases from V and 0 bases from J; junction bases left unmatched: 9.

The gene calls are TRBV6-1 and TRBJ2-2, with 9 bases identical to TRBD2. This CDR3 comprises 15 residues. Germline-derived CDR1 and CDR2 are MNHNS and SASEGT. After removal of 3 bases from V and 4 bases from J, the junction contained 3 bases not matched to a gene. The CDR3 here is CASSDGLATTGELFF. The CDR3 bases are TGTGCCAGCAGTGATGGACTAGCGACCACCGGGGAGCTGTTTTTT.

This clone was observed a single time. DNA of the CDR3: TGCAGTGCTAGTGAACTCGGGCTGGTTGAGCAGTTCTTC. This translates into CSASELGLVEQFF. The chain employs TRBV20-1 and TRBJ2-1; D remains ambiguous. The CDR3 spans 13 residues. V lost 3 bases to trimming and J lost 9 bases, with 15 bases between them. CDR1 and CDR2 from the germline V gene are DFQATT and SNEGSKA (reference sequence).

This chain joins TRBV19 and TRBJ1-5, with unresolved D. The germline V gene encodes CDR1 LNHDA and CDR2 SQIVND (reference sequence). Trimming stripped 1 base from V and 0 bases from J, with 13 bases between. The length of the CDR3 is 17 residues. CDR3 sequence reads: CASSIVAGTNSNQPQHF. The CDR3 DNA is TGTGCCAGTAGTATAGTGGCGGGAACTAATAGCAATCAGCCCCAGCATTTT. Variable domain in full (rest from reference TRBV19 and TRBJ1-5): DGGITQSPKYLFRKEGQNVTLSCEQNLNHDAMYWYRQDPGQGLRLIYYSQIVNDFQKGDIAEGYSVSREKKESFPLTVTSAQKNPTAFYLCASSIVAGTNSNQPQHFGDGTRLSIL.

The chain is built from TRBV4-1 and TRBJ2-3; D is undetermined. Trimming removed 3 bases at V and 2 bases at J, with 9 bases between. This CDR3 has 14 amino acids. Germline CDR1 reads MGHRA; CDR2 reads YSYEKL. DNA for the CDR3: TGCGCCAGCAGCCACGGACCAAACACAGATACGCAGTATTTT. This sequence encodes CASSHGPNTDTQYF.

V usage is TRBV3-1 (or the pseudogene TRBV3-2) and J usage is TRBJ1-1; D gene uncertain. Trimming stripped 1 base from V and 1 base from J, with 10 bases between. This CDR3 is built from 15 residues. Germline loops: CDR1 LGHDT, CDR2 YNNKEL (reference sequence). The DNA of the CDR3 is TGTGCCAGCAGCCAAGCCCTCGGAAAGAACACTGAAGCTTTCTTT. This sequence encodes CASSQALGKNTEAFF.

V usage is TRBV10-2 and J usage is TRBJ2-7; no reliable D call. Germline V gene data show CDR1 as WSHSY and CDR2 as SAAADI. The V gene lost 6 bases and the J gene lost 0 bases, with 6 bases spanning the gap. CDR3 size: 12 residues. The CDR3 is CASSPVSYEQYF. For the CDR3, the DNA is TGCGCCAGCAGCCCAGTCTCCTACGAGCAGTACTTC.

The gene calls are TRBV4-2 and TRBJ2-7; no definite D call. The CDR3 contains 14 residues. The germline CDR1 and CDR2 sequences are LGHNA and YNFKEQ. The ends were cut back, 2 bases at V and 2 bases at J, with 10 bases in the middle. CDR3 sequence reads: CASSQIQEPYEQYF. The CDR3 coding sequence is TGTGCCAGCAGCCAAATCCAGGAGCCCTACGAGCAGTACTTC.

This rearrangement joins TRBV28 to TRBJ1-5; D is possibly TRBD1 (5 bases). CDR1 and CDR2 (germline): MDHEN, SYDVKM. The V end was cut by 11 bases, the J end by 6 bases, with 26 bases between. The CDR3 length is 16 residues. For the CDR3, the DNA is TGTGCCGCCAGCAATTCCTGGGACCCCGGGTCTCAGCCCCAGCATTTT. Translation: CAASNSWDPGSQPQHF.

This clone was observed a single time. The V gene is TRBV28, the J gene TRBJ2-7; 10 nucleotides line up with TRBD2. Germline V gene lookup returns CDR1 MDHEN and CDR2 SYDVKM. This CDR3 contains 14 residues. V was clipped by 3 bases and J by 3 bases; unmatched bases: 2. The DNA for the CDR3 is TGTGCCAGCAGTTTCGCTAGCGGGAGCTACGAGCAGTACTTC. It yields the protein CASSFASGSYEQYF.

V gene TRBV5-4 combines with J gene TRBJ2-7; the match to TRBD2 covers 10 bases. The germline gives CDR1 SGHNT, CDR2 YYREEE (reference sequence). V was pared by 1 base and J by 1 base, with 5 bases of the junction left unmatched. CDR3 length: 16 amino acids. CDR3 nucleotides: TGTGCCAGCAGCTTGCCGGCTAGCGGGAGTTCCTACGAGCAGTACTTC. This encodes CASSLPASGSSYEQYF. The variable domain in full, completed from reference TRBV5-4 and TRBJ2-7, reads ETGVTQSPTHLIKTRGQQVTLRCSSQSGHNTVSWYQQALGQGPQFIFQYYREEENGRGNFPPRFSGLQFPNYSSELNVNALELDDSALYLCASSLPASGSSYEQYFGPGTRLTVT.

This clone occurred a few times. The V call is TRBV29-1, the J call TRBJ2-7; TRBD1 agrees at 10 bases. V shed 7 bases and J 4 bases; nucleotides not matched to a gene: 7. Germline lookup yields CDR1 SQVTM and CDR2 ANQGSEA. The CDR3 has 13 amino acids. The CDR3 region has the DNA TGCAGCGCCCTGACAGGGGGCGGGTACGAGCAGTACTTC. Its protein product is CSALTGGGYEQYF.

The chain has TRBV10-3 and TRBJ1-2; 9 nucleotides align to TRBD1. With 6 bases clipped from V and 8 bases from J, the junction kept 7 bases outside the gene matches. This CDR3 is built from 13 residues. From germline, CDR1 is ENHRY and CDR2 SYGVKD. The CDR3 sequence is CAISETGGSGYTF. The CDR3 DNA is TGTGCCATCAGCGAGACAGGGGGGAGCGGCTACACCTTC.

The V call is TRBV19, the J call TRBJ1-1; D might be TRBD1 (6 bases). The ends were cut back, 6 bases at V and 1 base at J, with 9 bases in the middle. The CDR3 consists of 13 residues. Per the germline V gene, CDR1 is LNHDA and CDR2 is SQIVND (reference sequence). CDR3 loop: CASRTDRNTEAFF. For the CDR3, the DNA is TGTGCCAGTAGGACGGACAGGAACACTGAAGCTTTCTTT.